Sequencing of this TCR beta chain was carried out in a study of blood T cells in healthy people across ages. Findings and limits, study-wide: Expanded clonotype shifts may have been confounded, as the donors had an unknown CMV status.

Germline CDR1 SGHDN, CDR2 FVKESK. The ends were cut back, 1 base at V and 5 bases at J, with 18 bases in the middle. The CDR3 contains 16 residues. This clonotype was detected only a few times. What it binds is unknown. Using a J-beta primer mix together with a sample-barcoded 5' primer, a second PCR was run for roughly 6 to 12 cycles. MiXCR, run by TCRdb on the 5' RACE reads, gives a single entry per CDR3 protein. Of approximately 670,000 distinct CDR3 sequences in the sample, roughly 41% were seen once. This receptor was identified in a man older than 75 in good health. Sequencing input: blood. V usage is TRBV14 and J usage is TRBJ2-7; possibly TRBD1 for D (6 bases). The CDR3 DNA sequence: TGTGCCAGCAGCCAAGGGCAGGGGATAAAGACCCACGAGCAGTACTTC. Translated: CASSQGQGIKTHEQYF.